Sequencing of this TCR beta chain was carried out in a study of shared clonotypes between healthy human individuals. Study outcomes and limitations: Compared with memory subsets, naive subsets generally had larger estimated richness. Sequencing depth was expected to influence donor clonotype sharing. Only blood samples were collected, and tissue repertoires likely differ. Although depth was large, rarefaction showed that sequencing of the sorted subsets was incomplete.

Comment on this clone: Its antigen is still unknown.

The CDR3 runs to 13 residues. Germline CDR1 is MDHEN and CDR2 is SYDVKM. The V gene lost 6 bases and the J gene lost 3 bases, with 9 bases spanning the gap. Data came from immunoSEQ multiplex PCR; TCRdb stores just in-frame clones and leaves some out. The sample consists of approximately 2.4 million clones, about 94% of them appearing once. The sequenced material came from naive CD4+ T cells sorted from blood. Subset in this sample: CD45RA+ positively selected. The TCR originated in a man aged 18 to 30 in good health. The J gene is TRBJ1-5, the V gene TRBV28; no reliable D call. CDR3 sequence (DNA): TGTGCCAGCAGCGGCAGGACCAATCAGCCCCAGCATTTT. Translating gives CASSGRTNQPQHF.